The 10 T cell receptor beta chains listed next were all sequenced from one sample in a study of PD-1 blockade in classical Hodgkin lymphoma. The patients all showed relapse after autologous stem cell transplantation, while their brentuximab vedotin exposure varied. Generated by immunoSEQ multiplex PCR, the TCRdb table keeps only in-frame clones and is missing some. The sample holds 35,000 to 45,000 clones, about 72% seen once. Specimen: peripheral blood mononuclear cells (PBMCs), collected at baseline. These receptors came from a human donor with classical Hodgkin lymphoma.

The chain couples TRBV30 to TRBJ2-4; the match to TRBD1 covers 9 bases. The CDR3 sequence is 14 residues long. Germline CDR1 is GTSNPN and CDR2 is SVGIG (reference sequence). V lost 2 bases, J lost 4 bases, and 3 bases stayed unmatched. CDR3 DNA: TGTGCCTGGAGTACGGGACAGGGAAAAAACATTCAGTACTTC. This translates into CAWSTGQGKNIQYF.

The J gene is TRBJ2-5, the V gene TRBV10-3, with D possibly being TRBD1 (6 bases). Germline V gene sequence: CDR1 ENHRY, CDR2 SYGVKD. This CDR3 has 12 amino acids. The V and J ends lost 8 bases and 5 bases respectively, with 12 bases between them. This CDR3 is CAIRDRSETQYF. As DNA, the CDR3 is TGTGCCATCCGAGACAGGAGTGAGACCCAGTACTTC.

The CDR3 region is CASSDRSNQPQHF. The DNA of the CDR3 is TGTGCCAGCAGTGACAGGAGCAATCAGCCCCAGCATTTT. The rearrangement links TRBV6-7 to TRBJ1-5; weak D call: TRBD1 (6 bases). TRBV6-7 belongs to the ORF category, with a function that is uncertain. The CDR3 extends over 13 amino acids. V was cut by 5 bases and J by 1 base, with 6 bases left in between.

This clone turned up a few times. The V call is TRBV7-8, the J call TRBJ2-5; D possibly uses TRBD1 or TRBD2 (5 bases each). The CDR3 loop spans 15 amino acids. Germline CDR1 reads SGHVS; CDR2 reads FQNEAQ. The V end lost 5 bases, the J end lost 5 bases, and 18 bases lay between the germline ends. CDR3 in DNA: TGTGCCAGCAGCCCAAAGGGGCGGGTTTCGGAGACCCAGTACTTC. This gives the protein CASSPKGRVSETQYF.

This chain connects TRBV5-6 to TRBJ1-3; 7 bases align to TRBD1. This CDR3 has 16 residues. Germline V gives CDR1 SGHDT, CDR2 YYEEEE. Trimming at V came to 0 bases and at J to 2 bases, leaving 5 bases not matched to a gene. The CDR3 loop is CASSLDRGIAGNTIYF. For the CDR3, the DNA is TGTGCCAGCAGCTTGGACAGGGGAATAGCTGGAAACACCATATATTTT.

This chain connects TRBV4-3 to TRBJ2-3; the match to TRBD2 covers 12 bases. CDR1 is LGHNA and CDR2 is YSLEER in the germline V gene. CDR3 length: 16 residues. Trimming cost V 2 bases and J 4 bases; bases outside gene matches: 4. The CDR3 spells CASSQLTSGGSDTQYF. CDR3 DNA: TGCGCCAGCAGCCAACTGACTAGCGGGGGCTCAGATACGCAGTATTTT.

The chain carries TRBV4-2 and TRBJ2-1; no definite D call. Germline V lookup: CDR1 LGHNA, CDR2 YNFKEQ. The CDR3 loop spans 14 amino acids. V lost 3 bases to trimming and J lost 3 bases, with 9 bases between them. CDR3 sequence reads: CASSQEQFYNEQFF. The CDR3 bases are TGTGCCAGCAGCCAGGAACAGTTCTACAATGAGCAGTTCTTC.

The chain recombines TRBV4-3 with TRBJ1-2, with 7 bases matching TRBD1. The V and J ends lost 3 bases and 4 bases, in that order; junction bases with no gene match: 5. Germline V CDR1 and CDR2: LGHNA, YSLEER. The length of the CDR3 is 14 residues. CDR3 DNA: TGCGCCAGCAGCCACACGACAGGGCCCTATGGCTACACCTTC. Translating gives CASSHTTGPYGYTF.

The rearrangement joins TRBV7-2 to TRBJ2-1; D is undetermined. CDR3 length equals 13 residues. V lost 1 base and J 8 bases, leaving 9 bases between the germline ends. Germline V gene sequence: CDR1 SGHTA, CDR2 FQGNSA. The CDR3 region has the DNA TGTGCCAGCAGCTTAGTGGAGCCATATGAGCAGTTCTTC. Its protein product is CASSLVEPYEQFF.

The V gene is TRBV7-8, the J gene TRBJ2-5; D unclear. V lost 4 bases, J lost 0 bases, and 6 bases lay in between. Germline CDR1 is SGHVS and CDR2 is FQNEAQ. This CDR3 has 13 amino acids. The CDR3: CASSYDYQETQYF. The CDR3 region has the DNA TGTGCCAGCAGCTACGACTACCAAGAGACCCAGTACTTC. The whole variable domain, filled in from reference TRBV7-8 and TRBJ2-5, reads GAGVSQSPRYKVAKRGQDVALRCDPISGHVSLFWYQQALGQGPEFLTYFQNEAQLDKSGLPSDRFFAERPEGSVSTLKIQRTQQEDSAVYLCASSYDYQETQYFGPGTRLLVL.